This T cell receptor beta chain was sequenced during a study of T cell changes during pregnancy in multiple sclerosis (dated by TCRdb to between 2019 and 2020). Context from the whole study: The study looked at changes in the T cell repertoire across pregnancy in women with multiple sclerosis.

V is cut by 3 bases and J by 1 base, and the space between the germline ends is 13 bases. There are 16 amino acids in the CDR3, from cysteine to phenylalanine inclusive. CDR3 DNA is the only sequence kept; it has 48 bases, read in frame from the first base. The germline V gene supplies CDR1 SNHLY and CDR2 FYNNEI. Compared with the rest of its sample, this clone is medium-sized (0.01 to 0.1%). Its antigen is unknown. Base qualities are not recorded, but no much larger clone differs from it by a single base. Library generation was performed with the immunoSEQ multiplex PCR assay. This immuneACCESS table, as held by TCRdb, lists in-frame sequences with V and J called but not all clones. Of the missing ones, under half trace to an unresolved V gene in checked studies; the others have no known cause. This sample lists over 35,000 clones; 75% to 95% were detected once. The ten largest clones take up more than 0.4% of the sample.

The TCR comes from a female donor with multiple sclerosis, enrolled in a pregnancy study. The V and J segments used are TRBV2 and TRBJ1-5; the D gene remains uncertain. The sequencing here drew on CD4+ T cells from peripheral blood mononuclear cells, taken in the third trimester of pregnancy. The CDR3 in this case is CASSDWEGVSNQPQHF. DNA sequence: TGTGCCAGCAGTGATTGGGAGGGAGTAAGCAATCAGCCCCAGCATTTT.